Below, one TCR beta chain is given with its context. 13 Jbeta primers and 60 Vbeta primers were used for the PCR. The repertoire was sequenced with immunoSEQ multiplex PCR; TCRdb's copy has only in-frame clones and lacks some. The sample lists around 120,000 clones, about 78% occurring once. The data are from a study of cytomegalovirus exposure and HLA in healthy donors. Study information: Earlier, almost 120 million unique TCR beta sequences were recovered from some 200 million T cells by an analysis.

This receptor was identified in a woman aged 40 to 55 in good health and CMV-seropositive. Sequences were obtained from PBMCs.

CDR3 nucleotide sequence: TGTGCCAGCAGTGAATCTCTGGTCAGCGTCGGTTCACCCCTCCACTTT. It translates to CASSESLVSVGSPLHF. The rearrangement links TRBV2 to TRBJ1-6; D unresolved. V lost 2 bases and J 9 bases, leaving 17 bases between the germline ends. CDR1 SNHLY and CDR2 FYNNEI come from the germline V gene. The CDR3 length is 16 residues.